These T cell receptor beta chains were read from a single sample in a study of blood T cell repertoires in COVID-19. Method: immunoSEQ multiplex PCR; TCRdb's copy keeps in-frame clones and lacks some. The sample comprises over 75,000 clones, over 80% of which are singletons, and approximately 34% rests with the top ten. The sample consisted of peripheral blood. These receptors were obtained from a woman aged 80 or over with active or convalescent COVID-19. Each CDR3 is given with its conserved first and last residue.

v_gene	j_gene	CDR3aa
TRBV7-6	TRBJ2-7	CASSIDGGRRVGYEQYF
TRBV6-8	TRBJ2-5	CASSHASSGGPQETQYF
TRBV28	TRBJ2-3	CASIPLGLSNTDTQYF
TRBV20-1	TRBJ1-2	CRTASLYGYTF
TRBV24-1	TRBJ2-1	CATGGDRGPPNEQFF
TRBV9	TRBJ1-3	CASSTSEGATGNTIYF
TRBV5-1	TRBJ1-1	CASSYGTIMNTEEVFF
TRBV6-5	TRBJ2-7	CASSQGDHSYEQYF
TRBV28	TRBJ2-1	CASSYSGSSYNEQFF
TRBV20-1	TRBJ2-1	CSAINNEQFF
TRBV14	TRBJ2-1	CASSPIAGAYNEQFF
TRBV29-1	TRBJ1-4	CSVWTVGTEKLFF
TRBV5-1	TRBJ2-7	CASSLDRRYEQYF
TRBV10-2	TRBJ2-3	CASRGWVAGGGTDTQYF
TRBV4-3	TRBJ1-2	CASSVIPRQGFNYGYTF
TRBV7-7	TRBJ1-4	CASSPSLNEKLFF
TRBV5-1	TRBJ1-1	CASSVKTGAFLRNTEAFF
TRBV5-6	TRBJ1-2	CASSLGQFRYGYTF
TRBV6-2/TRBV6-3	TRBJ2-5	CASSSDLGTPGEETQYF
TRBV2	TRBJ2-7	CASSDSSSYEQYF
TRBV24-1	TRBJ2-1	CATSDFGQFSYNEQFF
TRBV7-9	TRBJ2-7	CASSSGGEGRFPYEQYF
TRBV7-2	TRBJ2-7	CASSPGKLAGGREQYF
TRBV2	TRBJ2-3	CASSERLGRTDTQYF
TRBV13	TRBJ2-3	CASSLPNGRGRDTQYF
TRBV5-1	TRBJ1-5	CASSSGTGNQPQHF
TRBV30	TRBJ1-2	CAWSVLGGGGYTF
TRBV18	TRBJ1-2	CASSSSISQVGYGYTF
TRBV28	TRBJ2-2	CASSTSGQGNTGELFF
TRBV5-1	TRBJ2-2	CASSGLAANTGELFF
TRBV3-1/TRBV3-2	TRBJ2-4	CASSQAGQGNSIQYF
TRBV5-4	TRBJ2-4	CASSSDRHSNIQYF
TRBV7-2	TRBJ2-3	CASSLHGQGGDTQYF
TRBV7-2	TRBJ1-5	CASSFQGNQPQHF
TRBV4-3	TRBJ2-7	CASSQVRLAGVGPGEQYF
TRBV10-2	TRBJ1-5	CASSGTGGQPQHF
TRBV11-2	TRBJ1-3	CASSQFREGGNTIYF
TRBV5-1	TRBJ1-2	CASSLDGGRPYGYTF
TRBV10-3	TRBJ1-2	CAISESPVYGYTF
TRBV6-4	TRBJ2-7	CASSRDLGYEQYF
TRBV19	TRBJ1-2	CASSAAQGAYGYTF
TRBV10-3	TRBJ1-2	CAISSGQGYGYTF
TRBV2	TRBJ2-5	CASSGQLQETQYF
TRBV2	TRBJ2-2	CASSRRGSETGELFF
TRBV5-1	TRBJ2-7	CASSPRAGAGYEQYF
TRBV10-3	TRBJ2-7	CAIRSSGQYEQYF
TRBV10-1	TRBJ2-6	CASIGHGSSGANVLTF
TRBV30	TRBJ2-2	CAWSVLFERRGSGELFF
TRBV28	TRBJ2-3	CASSIPGRTQYF
TRBV19	TRBJ1-6	CASKSQASSYNSPLHF
TRBV7-9	TRBJ2-7	CASSFETGGPYEQYF